This note documents a single T cell receptor (beta chain) sequence. The antigen remains unidentified. This specimen comes from a study of T cell responses to AZD1222 COVID-19 vaccine. The wider study: Investigators merged groups given second doses at roughly 4 or roughly 12 weeks. Study-wide findings and caveats: When two AZD1222 doses had been given, Spike-specific TCR breadth and depth rose. The study found vaccine-associated CD4 TCRs spanning spike, dominant at 160-218 and 743-854.

The table came from immunoSEQ multiplex PCR; TCRdb's copy has only in-frame clones and leaves some out. The sample yields more than 110,000 clones, about nine tenths seen once. Germline loops: CDR1 LNHDA, CDR2 SQIVND (reference sequence). The CDR3 runs to 13 residues. The ends were cut back, 8 bases at V and 4 bases at J, with 14 bases in the middle. The sequencing used peripheral blood, collected on day 0 of AZD1222 vaccination. This chain links TRBV19 with TRBJ1-1, with D tentatively TRBD1 (5 bases). The clonotype comes from an adult in good health. The DNA of the CDR3 is TGTGCCAGTTTCGGACCTGGGGGCACTGAAGCTTTCTTT. Its translation: CASFGPGGTEAFF.